A selection of T cell receptor beta chains follows, all from one sample in a study of human T cells and chemical hapten exposure. A single record per CDR3 protein comes from TCRdb applying MiXCR to the RACE reads. Altogether about 360,000 distinct CDR3 sequences are present, about 7% being singletons, with the ten largest covering about 8%. Sequenced material: whole blood, taken in connection with sensitization to the hapten diphenylcyclopropenone (DPC). All receptors come from a woman under 30 with alopecia areata. Some clones in this sample may be carry-over from other donors' samples. The CDR3 runs from the conserved cysteine through the conserved F or W. Each record gives: CDR3 DNA, CDR3 protein, D gene, J gene, CDR3 length, V gene, clone size. D genes are given only for firm matches. Rows may omit the clone size; those that give it use once, few, many or a size class.

TGCGCCAGCAGCCCCCAAACAGGGGAGGCTGGCTACACCTTC	CASSPQTGEAGYTF	TRBD1	TRBJ1-2	14	TRBV5-1	many
TGCGCCAGCAGCTTATGGACGCGACAGTCCTACGAGCAGTACTTC	CASSLWTRQSYEQYF	.	TRBJ2-7	15	TRBV5-1	.
TGCAGCGTGGGGGCGGGGGCGAGGGAGCAGTACTTC	CSVGAGAREQYF	.	TRBJ2-7	12	TRBV29-1	.
TGTGCCAGCAACCCCGGCGGGGGAAACCAAGAGACCCAGTACTTC	CASNPGGGNQETQYF	TRBD2	TRBJ2-5	15	TRBV9	many
TGTGCCAGCAGTCCCGACCCCTCAGGGACCTATGGCTACACCTTC	CASSPDPSGTYGYTF	.	TRBJ1-2	15	TRBV6-1	few
TGTGCCAGCAGTGCAACTAGCGGGGGCTACAATGAGCAGTTCTTC	CASSATSGGYNEQFF	TRBD2	TRBJ2-1	15	TRBV27	.
TGTGCCAGCAGTGTGGACAGGGGATGGAATGAGCAGTTCTTC	CASSVDRGWNEQFF	TRBD1	TRBJ2-1	14	TRBV27	many
TGTGCCAGCAGCCCAGACAGCAATTTCTACGAGCAGTACTTC	CASSPDSNFYEQYF	.	TRBJ2-7	14	TRBV3-1	few
TGTGCCATCAGTCCGGGACAGGAGACCTACGAGCAGTACTTC	CAISPGQETYEQYF	TRBD1	TRBJ2-7	14	TRBV10-3	many
TGCGTCAGCAGCTTGGATGGGGGAAGCAATCAGCCCCAGCATTTT	CVSSLDGGSNQPQHF	.	TRBJ1-5	15	TRBV5-1	.
TGTGCCACCATCGGCGGCGGTGAGCAGTTCTTC	CATIGGGEQFF	.	TRBJ2-1	11	TRBV24-1	few
TGCGCCAGCAGCCAGGAGGAGTTCCGGGGCTACACCTTC	CASSQEEFRGYTF	.	TRBJ1-2	13	TRBV5-1	.
TGTGCCACCGGTCGGGGGGGCTCCTACAATGAGCAGTTCTTC	CATGRGGSYNEQFF	TRBD2	TRBJ2-1	14	TRBV6-5	many
TGTGCCAGCAGGGCGTCCGGGGACGAGCAGTACTTC	CASRASGDEQYF	.	TRBJ2-7	12	TRBV6-5	.
TGTGCCAGCAGCGAGGGTCCAGATACGCAGTATTTT	CASSEGPDTQYF	.	TRBJ2-3	12	TRBV2	many
TGCAGTGCTCACCCCCAAAGTCGGAATGAGCAGTTCTTC	CSAHPQSRNEQFF	.	TRBJ2-1	13	TRBV20-1	few
TGTGCCAGCAGTTTACGGATCTCTGGGGCCAACGTCCTGACTTTC	CASSLRISGANVLTF	.	TRBJ2-6	15	TRBV28	many
TGTGCCAGCTCCCAGGAGGGAAGGGTGGACACTGAAGCTTTCTTT	CASSQEGRVDTEAFF	.	TRBJ1-1	15	TRBV27	few
TGTGCCAGCAGCTTATTGGACAGTGAAGCTTTCTTT	CASSLLDSEAFF	.	TRBJ1-1	12	TRBV7-9	many
TGTGCCAGCAGTGAAAGCGTGCCCCTATCCGACGGGTTGGATTTT	CASSESVPLSDGLDF	.	TRBJ2-3	15	TRBV6-1	.
TGTGCCAGCAGGTACAAATTGAGCTTTAATTCACCCCTCCACTTT	CASRYKLSFNSPLHF	.	TRBJ1-6	15	TRBV6-2/TRBV6-3	.
TGCGCCAGCACGGACCGTGGAAGCACAGATACGCAGTATTTT	CASTDRGSTDTQYF	.	TRBJ2-3	14	TRBV5-1	many
TGTGCCAGCAGCCTACAGGGGGCGCAAGATACGCAGTATTTT	CASSLQGAQDTQYF	TRBD1	TRBJ2-3	14	TRBV7-2	.
TGTGCCAGCAGCTTAGCTCCTAACAGGGTTCTTTCCAATGAGCAGTTCTTC	CASSLAPNRVLSNEQFF	.	TRBJ2-1	17	TRBV7-2	.
TGTGCCAGCAGCCAAGAGACCGGGACGGAGAGCTCCTACGAGCAGTACTTC	CASSQETGTESSYEQYF	.	TRBJ2-7	17	TRBV4-2	many
TGTGCCATCAGTGAATGGGGGCAGGAGGGCAATCAGCCCCAGCATTTT	CAISEWGQEGNQPQHF	.	TRBJ1-5	16	TRBV10-3	.
TGCAGTGCTAGGACGTACTATGGCTACACCTTC	CSARTYYGYTF	.	TRBJ1-2	11	TRBV20-1	.
TGCGCCAGCAGCCAATCAGCGGGAACAAAAGAGACCCAGTACTTC	CASSQSAGTKETQYF	TRBD2	TRBJ2-5	15	TRBV4-1	many
TGTGCCAGCAGCTTGGACAGGGGGCTTATGAACACTGAAGCTTTCTTT	CASSLDRGLMNTEAFF	TRBD1	TRBJ1-1	16	TRBV5-5	.
TGCAGCGTAAGGGACAGGTTAGGGGAGACCCAGTACTTC	CSVRDRLGETQYF	TRBD1	TRBJ2-5	13	TRBV29-1	many
TGTGCCATCAGCGCCAGGGGGCCCCCCGCAGATACGCAGTATTTT	CAISARGPPADTQYF	TRBD1	TRBJ2-3	15	TRBV10-3	many
TGTGCCAGCAGTCGCCCGGGGCAACATGGCTACACCTTC	CASSRPGQHGYTF	.	TRBJ1-2	13	TRBV12-3/TRBV12-4	few
TGTGCCAGCTCACCGGGACTAGCGGGGAGTAGCACAGATACGCAGTATTTT	CASSPGLAGSSTDTQYF	TRBD2	TRBJ2-3	17	TRBV18	many
TGTGCCAGCAGTCAGCCCAGGACAGGGAATGAAAAACTGTTTTTT	CASSQPRTGNEKLFF	TRBD1	TRBJ1-4	15	TRBV6-5	few
TGTGCCAGCACCGACAACGAGTACACCGGGGAGCTGTTTTTT	CASTDNEYTGELFF	.	TRBJ2-2	14	TRBV6-5	few
TGTGCCAGCAGACGGGAGTCAACTACAGATACGCAGTATTTT	CASRRESTTDTQYF	.	TRBJ2-3	14	TRBV27	many
TGCAGCGTTGAATGGAGAGGGACGGGTATGGAGACCCAGTACTTC	CSVEWRGTGMETQYF	.	TRBJ2-5	15	TRBV29-1	many
TGTGCCAGCAGCGTACCCCCAGGGGGGCAGGGTCTCTCCTTC	CASSVPPGGQGLSF	TRBD1	TRBJ1-2	14	TRBV9	.
TGCAGTGCTTACCAACCGGGACTAGAATCGGACGAGCAGTACTTC	CSAYQPGLESDEQYF	TRBD2	TRBJ2-7	15	TRBV20-1	.
TGCGCCAGCAGCTTGTACGGGGGTCCTAATGAAAAACTGTTTTTT	CASSLYGGPNEKLFF	.	TRBJ1-4	15	TRBV5-1	many
TGTGCCAGCAGTTTTAGTATGATCGACCAAGAGACCCAGTACTTC	CASSFSMIDQETQYF	.	TRBJ2-5	15	TRBV12-3/TRBV12-4	many
TGCAGTGCTAGAGATCGGAGGACCGGGGAGCTGTTTTTT	CSARDRRTGELFF	.	TRBJ2-2	13	TRBV20-1	few
TGTGCCAGCAGCTTAGCGTTCTCTAGCAATCAGCCCCAGCATTTT	CASSLAFSSNQPQHF	.	TRBJ1-5	15	TRBV7-2	many
TGTGCCAGCTCCGGGACTCGCACAGATACGCAGTATTTT	CASSGTRTDTQYF	.	TRBJ2-3	13	TRBV7-2	many
TGCGCCAGCAGCTTGGGGGAGGAAGCTTTCTTT	CASSLGEEAFF	.	TRBJ1-1	11	TRBV5-1	.
TGTGCCAGCAGCCTCCGTAGTGGCGGGGGGGCCTATGAGCAGTTCTTC	CASSLRSGGGAYEQFF	TRBD2	TRBJ2-1	16	TRBV14	few
TGCAGCGTCCCGTCCCCGGGACGGAATTACGAGCAGTACTTC	CSVPSPGRNYEQYF	.	TRBJ2-7	14	TRBV29-1	.
TGCAGCGTTGTTAGCGGGGGGGAAAATGAGCAGTTCTTC	CSVVSGGENEQFF	TRBD2	TRBJ2-1	13	TRBV29-1	.
TGTGCCAGCAGCCAACTCTCAGGAGGCGGGTCTAATTATGGTACGCAGTATTTT	CASSQLSGGGSNYGTQYF	.	TRBJ2-3	18	TRBV14	many
TGTGCCAGCAGTTACGCAGGGACCCCTGGCTACACCTTC	CASSYAGTPGYTF	.	TRBJ1-2	13	TRBV6-2/TRBV6-3	many
TGCAGTGCTAGAGGTCTATGGACAGGGGGATTAAACATTCAGTACTTC	CSARGLWTGGLNIQYF	TRBD1	TRBJ2-4	16	TRBV20-1	.
TGTGCCACCAGCAGAGCGGGACAGGGGACCTATGGCTACACCTTC	CATSRAGQGTYGYTF	TRBD1	TRBJ1-2	15	TRBV15	many
TGTGCCAGCAGCCCTAGAGACTTACATAATCCGGGGACAGGGGGCAATGGCTACACCTTC	CASSPRDLHNPGTGGNGYTF	TRBD1	TRBJ1-2	20	TRBV11-2	.
TGTGCCATCAGTGAGTCGACTCGAGCGGGGAGCGGTGAGCAGTTCTTC	CAISESTRAGSGEQFF	TRBD2	TRBJ2-1	16	TRBV10-3	few
TGCGCCAGCAGCTTGGGACAGGGGAATGTTGCCGGGGAGCTGTTTTTT	CASSLGQGNVAGELFF	TRBD1	TRBJ2-2	16	TRBV5-1	many
TGTGCCAGCAGCCGAAAGATGGCAACTAATGAAAAACTGTTTTTT	CASSRKMATNEKLFF	.	TRBJ1-4	15	TRBV2	few